Presented here are 4 T cell receptor beta chains from one specimen sequenced in a study of T cell responses to AZD1222 COVID-19 vaccine. Using immunoSEQ multiplex PCR, the repertoire was profiled, and TCRdb retains in-frame clones only, with some absent. Seen here are roughly 100,000 clones, 70% to 90% observed once, and the top ten hold 5%. The source was peripheral blood, collected on day 0 of AZD1222 vaccination. The receptors come from an adult in good health.

This chain's CDR3 is CATSAPGSETQYF. DNA of the CDR3: TGTGCCACCAGTGCCCCCGGGTCGGAGACCCAGTACTTC. V gene TRBV24-1 combines with J gene TRBJ2-5, with D unresolved. The V end lost 5 bases, the J end lost 5 bases, and 11 bases lay between the germline ends. This CDR3 has 13 amino acids. Germline V lookup: CDR1 KGHDR, CDR2 SFDVKD.

The chain combines TRBV18 with TRBJ1-2; D is perhaps TRBD1 (6 bases). Germline-derived CDR1 and CDR2 are KGHSH and LQKENI. V was clipped by 0 bases and J by 3 bases, with 11 bases between them. The CDR3 runs 15 residues. The chain's CDR3 is CASSPPSRTDYGYTF. CDR3 coding DNA: TGTGCCAGCTCACCACCCTCTCGGACAGACTATGGCTACACCTTC. The full variable domain, its missing parts supplied by reference TRBV18 and TRBJ1-2, is NAGVMQNPRHLVRRRGQEARLRCSPMKGHSHVYWYRQLPEEGLKFMVYLQKENIIDESGMPKERFSAEFPKEGPSILRIQQVVRGDSAAYFCASSPPSRTDYGYTFGSGTRLTVV.

The chain combines TRBV29-1 with TRBJ1-2, with D perhaps TRBD1 (6 bases). With 8 bases removed from V and 7 bases from J, the gap between germline ends came to 17 bases. Germline lookup yields CDR1 SQVTM and CDR2 ANQGSEA. The CDR3 extends over 12 amino acids. The CDR3 nucleotides are TGCAGCCTTTGGGGCGGGACAACTGGCTACACCTTC. The encoded protein is CSLWGGTTGYTF. Based on the CDR3 plus reference TRBV29-1 and TRBJ1-2, the full variable domain is SAVISQKPSRDICQRGTSLTIQCQVDSQVTMMFWYRQQPGQSLTLIATANQGSEATYESGFVIDKFPISRPNLTFSTLTVSNMSPEDSSIYLCSLWGGTTGYTFGSGTRLTVV.

The genes are TRBV9 and TRBJ2-3; 16 bases agree with TRBD2. Germline CDR1 and CDR2: SGDLS and YYNGEE. This CDR3 has 18 amino acids. The V segment lost 2 bases and the J segment 2 bases; nucleotides outside the gene matches: 5. The CDR3 nucleotides read TGTGCCAGCAGCGTGGGACTAGCGGGAGGGACGGTCACAGATACGCAGTATTTT. The encoded protein is CASSVGLAGGTVTDTQYF. Variable domain in full (rest from reference TRBV9 and TRBJ2-3): DSGVTQTPKHLITATGQRVTLRCSPRSGDLSVYWYQQSLDQGLQFLIQYYNGEERAKGNILERFSAQQFPDLHSELNLSSLELGDSALYFCASSVGLAGGTVTDTQYFGPGTRLTVL.